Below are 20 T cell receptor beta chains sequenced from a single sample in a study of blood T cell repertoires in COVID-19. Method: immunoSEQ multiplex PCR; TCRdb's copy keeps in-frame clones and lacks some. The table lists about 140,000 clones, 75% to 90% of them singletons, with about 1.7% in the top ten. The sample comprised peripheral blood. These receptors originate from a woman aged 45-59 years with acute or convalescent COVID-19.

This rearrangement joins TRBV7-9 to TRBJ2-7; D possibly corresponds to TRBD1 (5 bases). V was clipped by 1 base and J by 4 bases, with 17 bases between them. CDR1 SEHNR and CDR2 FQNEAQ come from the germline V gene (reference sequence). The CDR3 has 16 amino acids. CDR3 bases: TGTGCCAGCAGCTTAGTGCAGGCAGGGCCACATTACGAGCAGTACTTC. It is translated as CASSLVQAGPHYEQYF.

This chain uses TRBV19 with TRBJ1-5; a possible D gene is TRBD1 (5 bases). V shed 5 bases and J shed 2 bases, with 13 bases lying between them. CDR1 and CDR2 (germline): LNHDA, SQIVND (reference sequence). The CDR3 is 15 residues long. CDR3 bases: TGTGCCAGTAGTGCCCAGGGCGTAGGCAATCAGCCCCAGCATTTT. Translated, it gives CASSAQGVGNQPQHF.

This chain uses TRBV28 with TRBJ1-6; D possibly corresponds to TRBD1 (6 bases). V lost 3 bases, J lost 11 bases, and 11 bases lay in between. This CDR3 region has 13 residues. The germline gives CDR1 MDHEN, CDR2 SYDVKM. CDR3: CASSFGGRAPLHF. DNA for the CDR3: TGTGCCAGCAGTTTTGGGGGCCGAGCACCCCTCCACTTT.

CDR3 DNA sequence: TGTGCCAGCAGCCAAGATCGAGCTCCCTGGGAGGAACTGTTTTTT. It is translated as CASSQDRAPWEELFF. The chain is built from TRBV3-1 (or the pseudogene TRBV3-2) and TRBJ1-4; D unclear. V lost 0 bases to trimming and J lost 12 bases, with 17 bases between them. Germline V gives CDR1 LGHDT, CDR2 YNNKEL (reference sequence). The CDR3 totals 15 residues.

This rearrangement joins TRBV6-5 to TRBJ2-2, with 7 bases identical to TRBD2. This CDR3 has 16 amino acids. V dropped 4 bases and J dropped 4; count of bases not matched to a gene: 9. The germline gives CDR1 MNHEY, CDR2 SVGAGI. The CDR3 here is CASSLGLAVFTGELFF. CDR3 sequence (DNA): TGTGCCAGCAGTTTAGGGCTAGCGGTCTTCACCGGGGAGCTGTTTTTT.

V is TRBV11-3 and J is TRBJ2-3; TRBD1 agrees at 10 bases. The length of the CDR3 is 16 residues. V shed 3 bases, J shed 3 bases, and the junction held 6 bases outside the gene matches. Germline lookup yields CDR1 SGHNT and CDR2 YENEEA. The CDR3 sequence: CASSFRGTGVTDTQYF. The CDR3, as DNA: TGTGCCAGCAGCTTTCGGGGGACAGGGGTTACAGATACGCAGTATTTT.

The CDR3 nucleotides read TGTGCCAGCAGCCAATACTCTTATGAAGCTTTCTTT. It translates to CASSQYSYEAFF. This chain connects TRBV14 to TRBJ1-1; no reliable D call. This CDR3 comprises 12 residues. V shed 2 bases and J shed 7 bases, with 8 bases lying between them. Germline V gives CDR1 SGHDN, CDR2 FVKESK.

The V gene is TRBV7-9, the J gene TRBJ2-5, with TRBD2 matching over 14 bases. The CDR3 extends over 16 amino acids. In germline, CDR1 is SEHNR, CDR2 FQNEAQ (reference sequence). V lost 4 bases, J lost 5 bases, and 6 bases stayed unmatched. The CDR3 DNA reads TGTGCCAGCAGCTCGACTAGCGGGAGGGATATGGAGACCCAGTACTTC. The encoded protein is CASSSTSGRDMETQYF.

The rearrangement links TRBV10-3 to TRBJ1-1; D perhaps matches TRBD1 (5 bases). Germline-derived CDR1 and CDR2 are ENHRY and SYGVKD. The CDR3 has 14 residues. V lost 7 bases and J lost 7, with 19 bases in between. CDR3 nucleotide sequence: TGTGCCATCACCGGCGGCTTCGAAACAGGTGAAGCTTTCTTT. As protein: CAITGGFETGEAFF.

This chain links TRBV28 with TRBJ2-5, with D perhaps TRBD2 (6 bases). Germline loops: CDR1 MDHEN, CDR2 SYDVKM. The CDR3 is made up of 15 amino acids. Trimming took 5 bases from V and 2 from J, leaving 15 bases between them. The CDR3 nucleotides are TGTGCCAGCAGTGGGGGGAGTACTAGTCAAGAGACCCAGTACTTC. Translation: CASSGGSTSQETQYF.

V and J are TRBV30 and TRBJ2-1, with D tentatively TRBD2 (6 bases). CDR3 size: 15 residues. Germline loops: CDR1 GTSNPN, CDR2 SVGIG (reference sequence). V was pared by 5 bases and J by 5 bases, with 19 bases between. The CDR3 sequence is CAWSEGTYANNEQFF. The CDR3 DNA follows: TGTGCCTGGTCTGAGGGGACTTATGCCAACAATGAGCAGTTCTTC.

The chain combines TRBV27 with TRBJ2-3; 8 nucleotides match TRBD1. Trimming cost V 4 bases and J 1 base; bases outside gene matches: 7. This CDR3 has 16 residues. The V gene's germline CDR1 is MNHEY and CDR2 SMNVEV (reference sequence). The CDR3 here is CASSSSRGRGTDTQYF. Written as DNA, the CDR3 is TGTGCCAGCAGTTCCTCCAGGGGGCGCGGCACAGATACGCAGTATTTT.

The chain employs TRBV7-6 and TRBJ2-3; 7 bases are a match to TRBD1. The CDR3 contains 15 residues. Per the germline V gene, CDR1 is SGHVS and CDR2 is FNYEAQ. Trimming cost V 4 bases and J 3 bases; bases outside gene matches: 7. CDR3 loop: CASSSGDRWTDTQYF. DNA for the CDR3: TGTGCCAGCAGCTCCGGGGACAGATGGACAGATACGCAGTATTTT. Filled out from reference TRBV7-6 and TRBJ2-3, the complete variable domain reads GAGVSQSPRYKVTKRGQDVALRCDPISGHVSLYWYRQALGQGPEFLTYFNYEAQQDKSGLPNDRFSAERPEGSISTLTIQRTEQRDSAMYRCASSSGDRWTDTQYFGPGTRLTVL.

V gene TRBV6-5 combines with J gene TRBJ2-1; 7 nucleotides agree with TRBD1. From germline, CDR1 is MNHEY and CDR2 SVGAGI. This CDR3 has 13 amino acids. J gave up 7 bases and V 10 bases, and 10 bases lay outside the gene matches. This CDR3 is CATWATGSNEQFF. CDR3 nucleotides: TGTGCCACCTGGGCGACAGGGTCGAATGAGCAGTTCTTC.

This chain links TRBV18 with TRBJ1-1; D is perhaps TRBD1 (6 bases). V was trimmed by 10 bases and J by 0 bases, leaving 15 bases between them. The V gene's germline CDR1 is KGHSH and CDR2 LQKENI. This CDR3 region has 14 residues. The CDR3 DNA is TGTGCCATCTCCGGGGGGGACATGAACACTGAAGCTTTCTTT. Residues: CAISGGDMNTEAFF.

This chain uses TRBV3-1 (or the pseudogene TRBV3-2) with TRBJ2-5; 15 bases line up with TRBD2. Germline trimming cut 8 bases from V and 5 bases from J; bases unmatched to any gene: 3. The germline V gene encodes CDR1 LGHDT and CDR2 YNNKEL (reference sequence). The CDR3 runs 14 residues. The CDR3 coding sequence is TGTGCCAGCGGACTAGCGGGGGGGCGGGAGACCCAGTACTTC. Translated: CASGLAGGRETQYF.

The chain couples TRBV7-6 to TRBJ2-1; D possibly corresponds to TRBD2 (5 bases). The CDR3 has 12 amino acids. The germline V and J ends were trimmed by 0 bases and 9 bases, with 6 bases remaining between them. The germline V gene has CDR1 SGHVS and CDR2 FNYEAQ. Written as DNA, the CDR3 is TGTGCCAGCAGCTTAGCGGGGAGTGAGCAGTTCTTC. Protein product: CASSLAGSEQFF.

For the CDR3, the DNA is TGCGCCAGCAGCGGACAGGGGGCGCGCACTGAAGCTTTCTTT. Translated: CASSGQGARTEAFF. This chain links TRBV5-1 with TRBJ1-1; 11 bases agree with TRBD1. Germline lookup yields CDR1 SGHRS and CDR2 YFSETQ. This CDR3 region has 14 residues. V lost 4 bases, J lost 4 bases, and 3 bases stayed unmatched. The full variable domain, its missing parts supplied by reference TRBV5-1 and TRBJ1-1, is KAGVTQTPRYLIKTRGQQVTLSCSPISGHRSVSWYQQTPGQGLQFLFEYFSETQRNKGNFPGRFSGRQFSNSRSEMNVSTLELGDSALYLCASSGQGARTEAFFGQGTRLTVV.

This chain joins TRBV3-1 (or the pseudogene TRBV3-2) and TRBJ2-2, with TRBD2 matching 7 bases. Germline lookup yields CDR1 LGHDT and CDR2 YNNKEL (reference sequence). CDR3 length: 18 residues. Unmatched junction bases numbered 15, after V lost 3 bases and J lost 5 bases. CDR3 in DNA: TGTGCCAGCAGCCAGGTTCCTGGGCGGGGGATTTTAACCGGGGAGCTGTTTTTT. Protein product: CASSQVPGRGILTGELFF.

CDR3 amino acids: CASSPGLAGGQETQYF. The CDR3 DNA reads TGTGCCAGCAGCCCGGGACTAGCGGGGGGGCAAGAGACCCAGTACTTC. V and J are TRBV5-6 and TRBJ2-5, with 16 positions matching TRBD2. CDR1 SGHDT and CDR2 YYEEEE come from the germline V gene. J lost 2 bases, V lost 4 bases, and 2 bases had no gene match. The CDR3 consists of 16 residues.